A single sample gave rise to the 29 T cell receptor beta chains below, sequenced in a study of memory CD4+ T cells and cytomegalovirus serostatus. Single viable CD3+CD4+CD8-CD45RO+ cells were sorted as the memory CD4+ T cells. TCRdb's table, derived via immunoSEQ multiplex PCR, lists solely in-frame clones and lacks some. Of tens of thousands of clones in the sample, 74% were seen once. Material: memory CD4+ T cells from blood. The source of these receptors is an adult in good health and CMV-seropositive.

V gene TRBV7-2 combines with J gene TRBJ1-4, with D maybe TRBD1 (5 bases). This CDR3 is 16 amino acids long. Germline V gene data show CDR1 as SGHTA and CDR2 as FQGNSA. Trimming left V 3 bases short and J 8 bases short, with 19 bases between. Here the CDR3 reads CASSFSPGQPREKLFF. CDR3 sequence (DNA): TGTGCCAGCAGCTTTAGCCCGGGGCAGCCGAGGGAAAAACTGTTTTTT.

This clone was counted between two and nine times. The J gene is TRBJ2-7, the V gene TRBV6-1; tentatively, D is TRBD1 (5 bases). CDR1 and CDR2 from the germline V gene are MNHNS and SASEGT. This CDR3 has 11 amino acids. V gave up 6 bases and J gave up 5 bases, with 8 bases separating them. CDR3 residues: CASRGVDEQYF. CDR3 sequence (DNA): TGTGCCAGCAGAGGGGTCGACGAGCAGTACTTC.

This rearrangement joins TRBV19 to TRBJ2-5, with a tentative D call TRBD1 (5 bases). The CDR3 has 12 residues. The germline gives CDR1 LNHDA, CDR2 SQIVND (reference sequence). V gave up 6 bases and J gave up 5 bases, with 10 bases separating them. CDR3 sequence reads: CASRQSGETQYF. CDR3 DNA: TGTGCCAGTAGACAGTCAGGGGAGACCCAGTACTTC. The whole variable domain, filled in from reference TRBV19 and TRBJ2-5, reads DGGITQSPKYLFRKEGQNVTLSCEQNLNHDAMYWYRQDPGQGLRLIYYSQIVNDFQKGDIAEGYSVSREKKESFPLTVTSAQKNPTAFYLCASRQSGETQYFGPGTRLLVL.

The CDR3 is CASSLAVQDEETQYF. The CDR3 DNA reads as TGCGCCAGCAGCTTGGCCGTGCAGGACGAAGAGACCCAGTACTTC. The chain employs TRBV5-1 and TRBJ2-5; no clear D. Looked up from germline, CDR1 is SGHRS and CDR2 is YFSETQ. V was clipped by 0 bases and J by 3 bases, with 12 bases between them. The CDR3 is 15 residues long.

In this sample, this clone turned up a few times. V is TRBV29-1 and J is TRBJ1-1, with TRBD1 identical over 8 bases. Germline V gene lookup returns CDR1 SQVTM and CDR2 ANQGSEA. This CDR3 is built from 14 residues. V was pared by 0 bases and J by 8 bases, with 8 bases of the junction left unmatched. CDR3 region: CSVEDRTGGREAFF. The CDR3 nucleotides read TGCAGCGTTGAAGATCGAACAGGGGGAAGAGAAGCTTTCTTT. Complete variable domain (other parts from reference TRBV29-1 and TRBJ1-1): SAVISQKPSRDICQRGTSLTIQCQVDSQVTMMFWYRQQPGQSLTLIATANQGSEATYESGFVIDKFPISRPNLTFSTLTVSNMSPEDSSIYLCSVEDRTGGREAFFGQGTRLTVV.

The gene calls are TRBV7-9 and TRBJ2-7; TRBD1 is a possible D gene (7 bases). Trimming took 4 bases from V and 3 from J, leaving 19 bases between them. The CDR3 has 16 amino acids. In germline, CDR1 is SEHNR, CDR2 FQNEAQ (reference sequence). For the CDR3, the DNA is TGTGCCAGCAGCTCAAGACCTGGCAGGGGGGACTACGAGCAGTACTTC. Its protein product is CASSSRPGRGDYEQYF.

The CDR3 sequence: CATRAAGQPNEKLFF. Here the CDR3 DNA reads TGTGCCACCAGAGCGGCGGGACAGCCTAATGAAAAACTGTTTTTT. The genes are TRBV15 and TRBJ1-4; 7 positions match TRBD1. The CDR3 is made up of 15 amino acids. V dropped 6 bases and J dropped 3; count of bases not matched to a gene: 7. Germline V gene data show CDR1 as LNHNV and CDR2 as YYDKDF (reference sequence).

The rearrangement links TRBV11-2 to TRBJ2-5; TRBD2 matches 11 bases. CDR1 SGHAT and CDR2 FQNNGV come from the germline V gene. This CDR3 has 16 residues. The ends lost 3 bases at V and 2 bases at J; junction bases unmatched: 5. DNA of the CDR3: TGTGCCAGCAGCTTCAATAGCGGGGGGGTTCAAGAGACCCAGTACTTC. It yields the protein CASSFNSGGVQETQYF.

J is TRBJ1-1 and V is TRBV13; D is unresolved. Between the trimmed V and J ends, which lost 2 bases and 1 base, there was a span of 5 bases. CDR3 length: 13 residues. Germline values: CDR1 PRHDT, CDR2 FYEKMQ (reference sequence). Written as DNA, the CDR3 is TGTGCCAGCAGCTTACTGGGGAACACTGAAGCTTTCTTT. Encoded protein: CASSLLGNTEAFF.

The gene calls are TRBV27 and TRBJ2-7; 10 positions agree with TRBD2. V shed 2 bases, J shed 6 bases, and the junction held 10 bases outside the gene matches. The CDR3 sequence is 16 residues long. Germline CDR1 is MNHEY and CDR2 is SMNVEV (reference sequence). The CDR3 region is CASSLHPSGGAREQYF. The CDR3 DNA sequence: TGTGCCAGCAGTTTACATCCCAGCGGGGGGGCCCGCGAGCAGTACTTC.

The CDR3 DNA sequence: TGTGCCAGCAGCAGCACGGGACCTCCCTTCGACACTGAAGCTTTCTTT. It codes for CASSSTGPPFDTEAFF. J is TRBJ1-1 and V is TRBV27, with TRBD1 as a possible D gene (5 bases). V shed 6 bases and J shed 3 bases, with 20 bases lying between them. This CDR3 has 16 residues. Per germline, CDR1 MNHEY and CDR2 SMNVEV (reference sequence).

The chain is built from TRBV5-4 and TRBJ1-4; 7 nucleotides align to TRBD1. The V gene end was trimmed by 4 bases and the J gene end by 4 bases; junction bases not matched to a gene: 4. This CDR3 is built from 14 residues. Per germline, CDR1 SGHNT and CDR2 YYREEE (reference sequence). Written as DNA, the CDR3 is TGTGCCAGCAGCATCGACAGGGTTAATGAAAAACTGTTTTTT. Protein: CASSIDRVNEKLFF.

This clone appeared a few times. This rearrangement joins TRBV2 to TRBJ2-3, with TRBD1 matching 7 bases. Germline loops: CDR1 SNHLY, CDR2 FYNNEI. V trimming: 4 bases; J trimming: 1 base; junction bases outside the gene matches: 2. CDR3 size: 14 residues. CDR3 in DNA: TGTGCCAGCAGTGTAGACAGGGGCACAGATACGCAGTATTTT. Translated, it gives CASSVDRGTDTQYF.

This chain joins TRBV18 and TRBJ2-7; maybe TRBD1 (5 bases). This CDR3 is 14 amino acids long. The germline CDR1 and CDR2 sequences are KGHSH and LQKENI. Trimming took off 4 bases at V and 3 bases at J, with 13 bases between the two ends. For the CDR3, the DNA is TGTGCCAGCTCACAAGGGGTGGTGGACTACGAGCAGTACTTC. Its protein product is CASSQGVVDYEQYF.

The gene calls are TRBV9 and TRBJ2-3; the match to TRBD2 covers 11 bases. The CDR3 runs to 16 residues. In germline, CDR1 is SGDLS, CDR2 YYNGEE. Trimming at V came to 0 bases and at J to 3 bases, leaving 3 bases not matched to a gene. Here the CDR3 DNA reads TGTGCCAGCAGCGTAGCTGGGACTAGCGGTACAGATACGCAGTATTTT. Protein sequence: CASSVAGTSGTDTQYF.

The chain joins TRBV21-1 to TRBJ2-5. TRBV21-1 is an annotated pseudogene. The CDR3 has 16 residues. CDR3 residues: CASIQTGGPLGETQYF. The CDR3 DNA reads as TGTGCCAGCATTCAGACTGGGGGGCCGCTGGGAGAGACCCAGTACTTC.

The J gene is TRBJ1-4, the V gene TRBV5-4, with 7 nucleotides matching TRBD1. This CDR3 has 15 residues. Unmatched junction bases numbered 10, after V lost 4 bases and J lost 7 bases. Germline values: CDR1 SGHNT, CDR2 YYREEE (reference sequence). CDR3 bases: TGTGCCAGCAGCAAAGGGGGCCAGGCGGGTGAAAAACTGTTTTTT. Amino acid sequence: CASSKGGQAGEKLFF.

V usage is TRBV6-4 and J usage is TRBJ1-1; D is uncertain. The germline V and J ends were trimmed by 0 bases and 5 bases, with 10 bases remaining between them. This CDR3 is 14 amino acids long. Germline-derived CDR1 and CDR2 are MRHNA and SNTAGT. CDR3 DNA: TGTGCCAGCAGTGACTCGAGCTTGGGAACTGAAGCTTTCTTT. This gives the protein CASSDSSLGTEAFF.

This chain uses TRBV9 with TRBJ2-2; the D gene is possibly TRBD2 (6 bases). This CDR3 comprises 14 residues. Germline CDR1 is SGDLS and CDR2 is YYNGEE. V lost 0 bases, J lost 8 bases, and 11 bases lay in between. This CDR3 reads CASSVVVSGGELFF. The CDR3 coding sequence is TGTGCCAGCAGCGTAGTGGTCAGCGGGGGGGAGCTGTTTTTT. The full variable domain, its missing parts supplied by reference TRBV9 and TRBJ2-2, is DSGVTQTPKHLITATGQRVTLRCSPRSGDLSVYWYQQSLDQGLQFLIQYYNGEERAKGNILERFSAQQFPDLHSELNLSSLELGDSALYFCASSVVVSGGELFFGEGSRLTVL.

Only one count was recorded for this clone. The rearrangement uses TRBV7-8 and TRBJ2-7; 7 bases map to TRBD1. J gave up 0 bases and V 4 bases, and 3 bases lay outside the gene matches. CDR1 is SGHVS and CDR2 is FQNEAQ in the germline V gene. This CDR3 has 14 amino acids. CDR3 sequence (DNA): TGTGCCAGCAGCTCGGGACAGTCCTCCTACGAGCAGTACTTC. Its protein is CASSSGQSSYEQYF. Drawing the rest from reference TRBV7-8 and TRBJ2-7, the complete variable domain is GAGVSQSPRYKVAKRGQDVALRCDPISGHVSLFWYQQALGQGPEFLTYFQNEAQLDKSGLPSDRFFAERPEGSVSTLKIQRTQQEDSAVYLCASSSGQSSYEQYFGPGTRLTVT.

DNA for the CDR3: TGTGCCAGCAGCTTAAGCAGAAACCCCACCGGGGAGCTGTTTTTT. This gives the protein CASSLSRNPTGELFF. V usage is TRBV7-3 and J usage is TRBJ2-2; D call uncertain. V dropped 1 base and J dropped 4 bases, with 10 bases sitting between them. CDR1 SGHTA and CDR2 FQGTGA come from the germline V gene. CDR3 length: 15 amino acids.

J is TRBJ1-2 and V is TRBV21-1; the listed D gene, TRBD1, was not tested against the DNA. TRBV21-1 is termed a pseudogene. The CDR3 consists of 17 residues. The CDR3 nucleotides are TGTGCCAGCAGCAAAGTATACAGGGCTCGGACTAACTATGGCTACACCTTC. Translation: CASSKVYRARTNYGYTF.

The chain combines TRBV7-2 with TRBJ1-1; weak D call: TRBD1 (5 bases). This CDR3 comprises 14 residues. CDR1 and CDR2 (germline): SGHTA, FQGNSA. V shed 2 bases and J shed 5 bases, with 12 bases lying between them. In DNA form, the CDR3 reads TGTGCCAGCAGCTTACGCAGGGTCGGGACTGAAGCTTTCTTT. It yields the protein CASSLRRVGTEAFF.

The chain employs TRBV5-1 and TRBJ1-6; a possible D gene is TRBD1 (5 bases). Trimming shortened V by 2 bases and J by 8 bases, and 20 bases separated the two germline ends. The CDR3 is 17 amino acids. In germline, CDR1 is SGHRS, CDR2 YFSETQ. CDR3 sequence reads: CASSFGWDRSADSPLHF. The CDR3 coding sequence is TGCGCCAGCAGCTTCGGTTGGGACCGCAGCGCCGATTCACCCCTCCACTTT.

About this clone: The same CDR3 arises from other DNA sequences in this sample as well. This chain joins TRBV7-2 and TRBJ1-2; 7 nucleotides match TRBD1. The CDR3 length is 12 residues. Germline assignment: CDR1 SGHTA and CDR2 FQGNSA. The ends lost 5 bases at V and 5 bases at J; junction bases unmatched: 2. CDR3 nucleotides: TGTGCCAGCAGCAGGGACAGTTATGGCTACACCTTC. Its translation is CASSRDSYGYTF.

The chain carries TRBV6-1 and TRBJ2-1; D gene ambiguous. The CDR3 totals 13 residues. The germline CDR1 and CDR2 sequences are MNHNS and SASEGT. Between the trimmed V and J ends, which lost 6 bases and 7 bases, there was a span of 13 bases. The CDR3 bases are TGTGCCAGCAGAAACTCATACTGGAATGAGCAGTTCTTC. Its protein is CASRNSYWNEQFF.

The chain uses TRBV25-1 and TRBJ1-1, with D perhaps TRBD1 (5 bases). The ends were cut back, 4 bases at V and 3 bases at J, with 9 bases in the middle. CDR1 and CDR2 from the germline V gene are MGHDK and SYGVNS. The CDR3 contains 13 residues. The CDR3 DNA reads TGTGCCAGCAGTGCCGGGGGGGACACTGAAGCTTTCTTT. Residues: CASSAGGDTEAFF.

The V and J genes are TRBV5-1 and TRBJ1-3; D gene uncertain. The CDR3 spans 15 residues. Germline CDR1 reads SGHRS; CDR2 reads YFSETQ. V lost 4 bases and J 0 bases, leaving 11 bases between the germline ends. CDR3 region: CASSRSRGSGNTIYF. The CDR3 bases are TGCGCCAGCAGCCGCTCGCGAGGCTCTGGAAACACCATATATTTT. Looking up the rest from reference TRBV5-1 and TRBJ1-3 gives the full variable domain: KAGVTQTPRYLIKTRGQQVTLSCSPISGHRSVSWYQQTPGQGLQFLFEYFSETQRNKGNFPGRFSGRQFSNSRSEMNVSTLELGDSALYLCASSRSRGSGNTIYFGEGSWLTVV.

This rearrangement joins TRBV10-3 to TRBJ1-5, with D perhaps matching TRBD1 (6 bases). CDR3 length: 16 amino acids. CDR1 ENHRY and CDR2 SYGVKD come from the germline V gene. Trimming pared 2 bases from V and 1 base from J, leaving 12 bases between. CDR3 region: CAISERGGESNQPQHF. As DNA, the CDR3 is TGTGCCATCAGTGAGAGGGGGGGCGAGAGCAATCAGCCCCAGCATTTT.